These 23 T cell receptor beta chains came from one sample sequenced in a study of T cells in Graves' hyperthyroidism and ophthalmopathy. Amplification of TCR beta CDR3 regions used RNA as the template. In the first-round RT-PCR of the TCR CDR3, the HTBI primer set was used. TCRdb processed the multiplex PCR reads anew with MiXCR; each CDR3 protein has one entry. The table has hundreds of thousands of distinct CDR3 sequences, over 15% seen once. Sequencing was carried out using blood. All receptors derive from a woman between 18 and 29 years old with Graves' hyperthyroidism.

The sample holds many counts of this clonotype. V usage is TRBV20-1 and J usage is TRBJ2-2; D unresolved. CDR1 DFQATT and CDR2 SNEGSKA come from the germline V gene (reference sequence). Trimming shortened V by 0 bases and J by 6 bases, and 11 bases separated the two germline ends. The CDR3 length is 14 residues. As DNA, the CDR3 is TGCAGTGCTAGAGATTGGTCGAGACCCGGGGAGCTGTTTTTT. Translating gives CSARDWSRPGELFF.

This clonotype was counted ten times or more. The chain is built from TRBV5-1 and TRBJ1-1; perhaps TRBD1 as D (5 bases). Germline V gives CDR1 SGHRS, CDR2 YFSETQ. This CDR3 is built from 15 residues. V was shortened by 4 bases and J by 1 base, with 14 bases between the two germline ends. CDR3 region: CASSRVFQGNTEAFF. The CDR3 bases are TGCGCCAGCAGCAGAGTATTCCAGGGGAACACTGAAGCTTTCTTT. The variable domain in full, completed from reference TRBV5-1 and TRBJ1-1, reads KAGVTQTPRYLIKTRGQQVTLSCSPISGHRSVSWYQQTPGQGLQFLFEYFSETQRNKGNFPGRFSGRQFSNSRSEMNVSTLELGDSALYLCASSRVFQGNTEAFFGQGTRLTVV.

This clonotype was observed many times. The V and J genes are TRBV28 and TRBJ1-1, with 7 nucleotides matching TRBD1. The germline V gene has CDR1 MDHEN and CDR2 SYDVKM. V lost 6 bases, J lost 10 bases, and 8 bases stayed unmatched. This CDR3 is built from 12 residues. The CDR3 DNA follows: TGTGCCAGCAGGACAGGGTTCCTAGGAGCTTTCTTT. Translation: CASRTGFLGAFF.

This chain uses TRBV7-9 with TRBJ1-2, with a weak D call TRBD1 (6 bases). CDR3 length: 14 residues. Germline CDR1 and CDR2: SEHNR and FQNEAQ (reference sequence). V gave up 5 bases and J gave up 2 bases, with 12 bases separating them. The CDR3 nucleotides read TGTGCCAGCAGCGCCGCAAGGGGGAACTATGGCTACACCTTC. Its protein product is CASSAARGNYGYTF.

As concerns this clonotype: A much larger clone differs from this one at a single base, so this may be a read error. The chain combines TRBV28 with TRBJ2-7, with 15 bases matching TRBD2. The CDR3 runs to 18 residues. V dropped 6 bases and J dropped 5; count of bases not matched to a gene: 14. Germline CDR1 reads MDHEN; CDR2 reads SYDVKM. CDR3 sequence (DNA): TGTGCCAGCAGACGCGGGACTAGCGGGAGGTGGTGGTCCCACGAGCAGTACTTC. This translates into CASRRGTSGRWWSHEQYF.

The table lists this clonotype with many counts. The chain is built from TRBV3-1 and TRBJ2-1; 9 bases match TRBD2. Germline V gene lookup returns CDR1 LGHDT and CDR2 YNNKEL (reference sequence). J gave up 1 base and V 0 bases, and 7 bases lay outside the gene matches. The CDR3 contains 18 residues. CDR3 residues: CASSQDWREGRSYNEQFF. The CDR3 bases are TGTGCCAGCAGCCAAGATTGGCGGGAGGGCCGTTCCTACAATGAGCAGTTCTTC.

The chain uses TRBV11-2 and TRBJ2-1; D may be TRBD1 or TRBD2 (5 bases each). Trimming cost V 5 bases and J 10 bases, with 33 bases left between them. Germline CDR1 SGHAT, CDR2 FQNNGV. This CDR3 contains 19 residues. Here the CDR3 DNA reads TGTGCCAGCAGCAGGGGCCGTTCAGGGACCTCTACAACAATGAAGGAGCAGTTCTTC. It translates to CASSRGRSGTSTTMKEQFF. The full variable domain, its missing parts supplied by reference TRBV11-2 and TRBJ2-1, is EAGVAQSPRYKIIEKRQSVAFWCNPISGHATLYWYQQILGQGPKLLIQFQNNGVVDDSQLPKDRFSAERLKGVDSTLKIQPAKLEDSAVYLCASSRGRSGTSTTMKEQFFGPGTRLTVL.

The genes are TRBV24-1 and TRBJ2-1, with 7 bases fitting TRBD1. The germline V gene encodes CDR1 KGHDR and CDR2 SFDVKD. V gave up 3 bases and J gave up 11 bases; unmatched junction bases: 6. This CDR3 region has 13 residues. CDR3 region: CATSDRTGSKQFF. In nucleotides, the CDR3 is TGTGCCACCAGTGATCGGACAGGTTCGAAGCAGTTCTTC.

The sample holds a few counts of this clonotype. The chain employs TRBV4-2 and TRBJ2-3; weak D call: TRBD2 (6 bases). This CDR3 has 15 amino acids. V was trimmed by 1 base and J by 3 bases, leaving 11 bases between them. In germline, CDR1 is LGHNA, CDR2 YNFKEQ. CDR3 in amino acids: CASSQGGLTTDTQYF. The CDR3 bases are TGTGCCAGCAGCCAAGGGGGACTTACTACAGATACGCAGTATTTT.

The CDR3: CASSFEVRGGIAKNIQYF. CDR3 coding DNA: TGTGCCAGCAGTTTTGAGGTGAGGGGCGGAATAGCCAAAAACATTCAGTACTTC. The rearrangement joins TRBV12-3 or TRBV12-4 to TRBJ2-4; either TRBD1 or TRBD2 may supply D (5 bases each). This CDR3 has 18 amino acids. V shed 3 bases and J shed 0 bases, with 18 bases lying between them.

V usage is TRBV3-1 and J usage is TRBJ2-7, with D unresolved. The CDR3 consists of 14 residues. The V end was cut by 5 bases, the J end by 6 bases, with 17 bases between. The germline CDR1 and CDR2 sequences are LGHDT and YNNKEL (reference sequence). CDR3 in DNA: TGTGCCAGCAGCTCAAGTGGATATAGGACCGAGCAGTACTTC. Protein sequence: CASSSSGYRTEQYF.

This clonotype was seen repeatedly, ten times or more. The chain links TRBV7-2 to TRBJ2-1, with D possibly being TRBD1 (6 bases). Trimming removed 2 bases at V and 9 bases at J, with 11 bases between. The CDR3 extends over 13 amino acids. Germline values: CDR1 SGHTA, CDR2 FQGNSA. The CDR3 sequence: CASSLQGTSEQFF. CDR3 bases: TGTGCCAGCAGCTTACAGGGGACAAGTGAGCAGTTCTTC.

This clonotype was seen more than once but under ten times. V and J are TRBV15 and TRBJ2-5; D unclear. The CDR3 sequence is 13 residues long. Germline V gene data show CDR1 as LNHNV and CDR2 as YYDKDF (reference sequence). V lost 1 base to trimming and J lost 3 bases, with 6 bases between them. The CDR3 loop reads CATSRATEETQYF. In DNA, the CDR3 is TGTGCCACCAGCAGAGCGACGGAAGAGACCCAGTACTTC.

In this sample, this clonotype turned up a few times. The chain couples TRBV20-1 to TRBJ1-1, with D hard to call. CDR1 and CDR2 (germline): DFQATT, SNEGSKA (reference sequence). This CDR3 region has 13 residues. The V end was cut by 3 bases, the J end by 1 base, with 9 bases between. This chain's CDR3 is CSARPVGNTEAFF. The CDR3 DNA reads TGCAGTGCTAGGCCAGTTGGGAACACTGAAGCTTTCTTT.

The table lists this clonotype with many counts. V is TRBV20-1 and J is TRBJ1-6, with D possibly matching TRBD1 (5 bases). Germline loops: CDR1 DFQATT, CDR2 SNEGSKA (reference sequence). The V end lost 2 bases, the J end lost 5 bases, and 7 bases lay between the germline ends. CDR3 length: 13 amino acids. The DNA for the CDR3 is TGCAGTGCTAGACGAGGGGATAATTCACCCCTCCACTTT. This translates into CSARRGDNSPLHF.

This chain uses TRBV3-1 with TRBJ1-3; D is unclear. V shed 1 base and J shed 2 bases, with 9 bases lying between them. The CDR3 runs 15 residues. CDR1 LGHDT and CDR2 YNNKEL come from the germline V gene (reference sequence). CDR3 nucleotides: TGTGCCAGCAGCCAAGGACTAGGGACTGGAAACACCATATATTTT. This codes for CASSQGLGTGNTIYF.

This clonotype was seen at least ten times. This chain uses TRBV12-3 or TRBV12-4 with TRBJ2-7, with D unclear. The CDR3 is made up of 14 amino acids. Deletions cut 3 bases from V and 0 bases from J, with 9 bases between. CDR3 sequence reads: CASSFERSSYEQYF. The CDR3 DNA reads as TGTGCCAGCAGTTTCGAGAGAAGCTCCTACGAGCAGTACTTC.

Many counts were recorded for this clonotype. CDR3 protein: CSASTSGKATYNEQFF. CDR3 DNA sequence: TGCAGTGCTAGCACCAGTGGAAAGGCGACCTACAATGAGCAGTTCTTC. The chain links TRBV20-1 to TRBJ2-1; D is ambiguous. Per the germline V gene, CDR1 is DFQATT and CDR2 is SNEGSKA (reference sequence). Trimming cost V 3 bases and J 2 bases, with 17 bases left between them. CDR3 length: 16 amino acids.

The chain links TRBV19 to TRBJ1-4; possibly TRBD1 for D (5 bases). From germline, CDR1 is LNHDA and CDR2 SQIVND (reference sequence). CDR3 length: 16 residues. V was trimmed by 3 bases and J by 5 bases, leaving 16 bases between them. The CDR3 DNA reads TGTGCCAGTAGTATCTACGGGACGGCCGCCAATGAAAAACTGTTTTTT. Its protein is CASSIYGTAANEKLFF.

This clonotype has a handful of counts. This chain links TRBV10-1 with TRBJ2-7; TRBD2 agrees at 7 bases. Germline V gene sequence: CDR1 WNHNN, CDR2 SYGVQD (reference sequence). The CDR3 is 14 residues long. V was clipped by 10 bases and J by 5 bases; unmatched bases: 14. CDR3 amino acids: CATSLASLRDEQYF. CDR3 DNA sequence: TGCGCCACCTCACTAGCGTCGCTTCGGGACGAGCAGTACTTC.

This clonotype was counted only a few times. One junction end does not reproduce the germline sequence, and a read error may be involved. The chain combines TRBV11-2 with TRBJ2-3; unclear D gene. This CDR3 is 14 amino acids long. The germline V gene has CDR1 SGHAT and CDR2 FQNNGV. The CDR3: CTSSRAWGTDTQYF. CDR3 DNA sequence: TGTACCAGCAGCCGCGCCTGGGGCACAGATACGCAGTATTTT.

This clonotype was seen at least ten times. V is TRBV11-3 and J is TRBJ1-1, with no clear D. CDR3 length equals 13 residues. Germline V gene data show CDR1 as SGHNT and CDR2 as YENEEA. The ends were cut back, 7 bases at V and 6 bases at J, with 15 bases in the middle. CDR3 in DNA: TGTGCCAGCATCAACCCGCCAGGTGCTGAAGCTTTCTTT. Translating gives CASINPPGAEAFF.

This clonotype was counted ten times or more. The rearrangement links TRBV11-2 to TRBJ1-3, with a possible D match to TRBD1 (5 bases). V was shortened by 6 bases and J by 2 bases, with 17 bases between the two germline ends. This CDR3 is 16 amino acids long. CDR1 is SGHAT and CDR2 is FQNNGV in the germline V gene. For the CDR3, the DNA is TGTGCCAGCAGTCAAACGTGGCAGGGTCCTGGAAACACCATATATTTT. Encoded protein: CASSQTWQGPGNTIYF.